The clone carrying this TCR beta chain was counted only a few times. Its antigen is unidentified. This record belongs to a study of CD8+CD57+ T cells in acquired aplastic anemia. On the study more broadly: 3.2 ug was the average amount of DNA from sorted CD4+ and CD8+ cells. Points from the study as a whole: Patients and controls shared approximately 28 CD8+ CDR3 sequences.

V dropped 0 bases and J dropped 5 bases, with 11 bases sitting between them. Germline lookup yields CDR1 SGDLS and CDR2 YYNGEE. The CDR3 length is 15 residues. Investigators profiled TCR beta VDJ and CDR3 from genomic DNA template. MiXCR was run by TCRdb on the reads, yielding one entry per CDR3 protein. The sample lists 150,000 to 200,000 distinct CDR3 sequences, less than 55% occurring once. This clonotype was obtained from a human donor in good health. Specimen: sorted CD4+, CD8+, or CD8+CD57+ T cells (not recorded which) from PBMCs. The chain has TRBV9 and TRBJ2-2, with D possibly being TRBD1 (5 bases). In DNA, the CDR3 is TGTGCCAGCAGCGTAGAAGGGGTCGGGACCGGGGAGCTGTTTTTT. Residues: CASSVEGVGTGELFF.